Each of the 11 T cell receptor beta chains below was sequenced from the same sample in a study of T-cell memory formation after mild COVID-19. MiXCR, run by TCRdb on the 5' RACE reads, gives a single entry per CDR3 protein. The sample lists 350,000 to 500,000 distinct CDR3 sequences, around 17% occurring once. Sequencing was carried out using PBMCs or a T cell subset sorted from them (not recorded which). The receptors originated from a man between 18 and 35 years old who had mild COVID-19 (a few samples of this study predate the infection). Cell type and time point are not known.

The V call is TRBV5-1, the J call TRBJ2-2; D ambiguous. This CDR3 is 14 amino acids long. V was clipped by 4 bases and J by 2 bases, with 9 bases between them. Germline V gives CDR1 SGHRS, CDR2 YFSETQ. CDR3 loop: CASSTELNTGELFF. The CDR3 region has the DNA TGCGCCAGCAGCACAGAACTTAACACCGGGGAGCTGTTTTTT.

The chain combines TRBV7-6 with TRBJ2-7; the match to TRBD1 covers 7 bases. V shed 0 bases and J 3 bases; nucleotides not matched to a gene: 5. From germline, CDR1 is SGHVS and CDR2 FNYEAQ. CDR3 length: 15 amino acids. CDR3 protein: CASSLADRVYYEQYF. CDR3 nucleotides: TGTGCCAGCAGCTTAGCCGACAGGGTTTACTACGAGCAGTACTTC.

The chain joins TRBV7-3 to TRBJ2-3; TRBD2 agrees at 11 bases. The CDR3 loop spans 16 amino acids. V trimming: 4 bases; J trimming: 2 bases; junction bases outside the gene matches: 5. Germline CDR1 SGHTA, CDR2 FQGTGA. CDR3 nucleotides: TGTGCCAGCAGCTCACGACTAGCGGGGACCACAGATACGCAGTATTTT. Translated: CASSSRLAGTTDTQYF.

This chain joins TRBV7-2 and TRBJ2-7; 8 bases map to TRBD2. Per the germline V gene, CDR1 is SGHTA and CDR2 is FQGNSA. The J segment lost 1 base and the V segment lost 1 base, leaving 6 bases of the junction unmatched. CDR3 size: 16 residues. The CDR3 nucleotides read TGTGCCAGCAGCTTAGTATCAGCGGGGGTATCCTACGAGCAGTACTTC. Protein product: CASSLVSAGVSYEQYF.

Here the CDR3 DNA reads TGTGCCAGCAGACAGGGAGTCCTGCCGCAGTTCTTC. This encodes CASRQGVLPQFF. The chain links TRBV27 to TRBJ2-1; D is perhaps TRBD1 (6 bases). Germline assignment: CDR1 MNHEY and CDR2 SMNVEV (reference sequence). Trimming took off 6 bases at V and 12 bases at J, with 15 bases between the two ends. The length of the CDR3 is 12 residues.

The V call is TRBV7-9, the J call TRBJ2-5; 7 bases map to TRBD1. This CDR3 is 15 amino acids long. Per the germline V gene, CDR1 is SEHNR and CDR2 is FQNEAQ (reference sequence). Trimming cost V 5 bases and J 4 bases; bases outside gene matches: 10. The CDR3 DNA reads as TGTGCCAGCAGCGTGACAGGGTCGTTGTTAGAGACCCAGTACTTC. Its translation: CASSVTGSLLETQYF.

A few counts support this clonotype. This sequence joins TRBV5-1 and TRBJ2-3; the match to TRBD1 covers 10 bases. From germline, CDR1 is SGHRS and CDR2 YFSETQ. The CDR3 covers 14 residues. The V gene end was trimmed by 6 bases and the J gene end by 3 bases; junction bases not matched to a gene: 4. The CDR3 here is CASTRQGATDTQYF. The DNA for the CDR3 is TGCGCCAGCACCCGACAGGGGGCAACAGATACGCAGTATTTT.

The chain has TRBV28 and TRBJ1-4; weak D call: TRBD1 (5 bases). This CDR3 contains 13 residues. Trimming took 5 bases from V and 5 from J, leaving 9 bases between them. From germline, CDR1 is MDHEN and CDR2 SYDVKM. The CDR3 nucleotides read TGTGCCAGCAGTCAGGGCGACAATGAAAAACTGTTTTTT. Translating gives CASSQGDNEKLFF.

This clonotype was recorded a few times. This chain joins TRBV4-1 and TRBJ1-2; a weak D match, TRBD1 (6 bases). V was clipped by 6 bases and J by 3 bases, with 23 bases between them. From germline, CDR1 is MGHRA and CDR2 YSYEKL. This CDR3 has 17 amino acids. DNA for the CDR3: TGCGCCAGCAGTCAAAGAATTCAGGGGCCAACGGACTATGGCTACACCTTC. This encodes CASSQRIQGPTDYGYTF.

This clonotype was seen ten or more times. The J gene is TRBJ2-3, the V gene TRBV27, with 9 bases that match TRBD1. The CDR3 is 15 amino acids. V lost 5 bases, J lost 4 bases, and 7 bases stayed unmatched. CDR1 is MNHEY and CDR2 is SMNVEV in the germline V gene (reference sequence). CDR3 bases: TGTGCCAGCAGTCCATGGACAGGGGAACCAGATACGCAGTATTTT. The encoded protein is CASSPWTGEPDTQYF.

This chain uses TRBV7-6 with TRBJ2-7; perhaps D is TRBD1 or TRBD2 (9 bases each). Germline-derived CDR1 and CDR2 are SGHVS and FNYEAQ. The V gene lost 5 bases and the J gene lost 0 bases, with 35 bases spanning the gap. The CDR3 loop spans 22 amino acids. For the CDR3, the DNA is TGTGCCAGCAGCCAAACAGGGGGCGCAGGTCCGGTACAACTAGCGGGCTCCTACGAGCAGTACTTC. Its protein product is CASSQTGGAGPVQLAGSYEQYF.